This T cell receptor (beta chain) was recorded in a study of T cells in Graves' hyperthyroidism and ophthalmopathy. The CDR3 runs to 14 residues. Deletions cut 0 bases from V and 3 bases from J, with 9 bases between. Germline-derived CDR1 and CDR2 are SGDLS and YYNGEE. Uncontrolled infections, other autoimmune diseases, pregnancy or lactation led to exclusion of patients. Clinical symptoms, serum thyroxine and TRAb, thyroid ultrasound and orbital computed tomography were used for the diagnoses. Broader study findings: In blood, most of the thyroid clonotypes expanded above 0.001 were also present. A 13 V-J model separated ophthalmopathy from stable hyperthyroidism.

Amplification yielded TCR beta CDR3 regions, with RNA transcripts as the source. Researchers ran a first-round RT-PCR on the TCR CDR3 using the HTBI primer set. From the multiplex PCR reads, TCRdb called clonotypes with MiXCR, one entry per CDR3 protein. The data hold around 620,000 distinct CDR3 sequences, with about half observed a single time. Ten or more counts support this clonotype. Antigen: not known. The chain is built from TRBV9 and TRBJ1-1; D ambiguous. This TCR was sampled from an adult woman with Graves' disease, either hyperthyroidism or ophthalmopathy (not recorded which). Input material: peripheral blood or thyroid tissue (not recorded which). The CDR3 region has the DNA TGTGCCAGCAGCGTAGAAGCGGGTTACACTGAAGCTTTCTTT. Translating it yields CASSVEAGYTEAFF.